Each of the 2 T cell receptor beta chains below was sequenced from the same sample in a study of blood T cell repertoires in COVID-19. Assay used: immunoSEQ multiplex PCR; TCRdb lists only in-frame clones, some missing. The sample holds approximately 150,000 clones, roughly 87% seen once. Sequencing was done on a sample of peripheral blood. Receptors were obtained from a woman between 45 and 60 years old with acute or convalescent COVID-19.

The gene calls are TRBV30 and TRBJ1-1; no firm D call. Trimming stripped 1 base from V and 7 bases from J, with 10 bases between. CDR1 and CDR2 from the germline V gene are GTSNPN and SVGIG (reference sequence). The CDR3 covers 12 residues. This chain's CDR3 is CAWSGAVFEAFF. DNA of the CDR3: TGTGCCTGGAGTGGGGCAGTTTTTGAAGCTTTCTTT.

For this clone: The sample contains more than one DNA sequence encoding this CDR3. This chain's CDR3 is CASSRTGAYEQYF. CDR3 coding DNA: TGTGCCAGCTCACGCACAGGAGCCTACGAGCAGTACTTC. The rearrangement uses TRBV18 and TRBJ2-7; D possibly corresponds to TRBD1 (5 bases). Germline V gene sequence: CDR1 KGHSH, CDR2 LQKENI. Trimming removed 4 bases at V and 2 bases at J, with 9 bases between. This CDR3 has 13 amino acids.